This TCR beta chain was sequenced in a study of identical twins. General study results and limits: Fewer insertions were carried by abundant cord blood beta clonotypes, but none was seen in memory repertoires. Excess low generation probability was seen in twin-shared out-of-frame alpha sequences. The study based its conclusions on cross-sectional statistical analysis and did not follow the same donors.

V shed 3 bases and J 3 bases; nucleotides not matched to a gene: 6. The CDR3 contains 14 residues. Germline-derived CDR1 and CDR2 are SGHDT and YYEEEE. cDNA carried unique molecular identifiers, and a universal primer site was added by template switching. TCRdb called the 5' RACE reads again in MiXCR, with one record for every CDR3 protein. The sample consists of hundreds of thousands of distinct CDR3 sequences, around 8.6% of them appearing once. With regard to this clonotype: Antigen specificity is unknown.

Separately, the same data were catalogued under a study of yellow fever vaccine responses in identical twins.

The origin of this receptor is a young woman in good health. The gene calls are TRBV5-6 and TRBJ2-7; TRBD1 aligns across 7 bases. Sequenced input: PBMCs. CDR3 amino acids: CASSSRDRNYEQYF. The CDR3 DNA reads TGTGCCAGCAGCTCCCGGGACAGAAACTACGAGCAGTACTTC.